This TCR beta chain was profiled in a study of naive and memory T cell subsets. Study-wide findings and caveats: Naive repertoires, especially CD8, held a few larger clonotypes, possibly memory cells re-expressing CD45RA.

An equimolar mix of two oligonucleotides served as the beta constant-region primer for TRBC1 and TRBC2. Nested alpha and beta constant-region primers with the SP2 primer drove four PCR rounds on ligated cDNA. Ligation attached a single-stranded oligonucleotide with a 12-nucleotide UMI and the SP2 primer to the cDNA 3' end. From the UMI-ligation and nested PCR reads, TCRdb called clonotypes with MiXCR, one entry per CDR3 protein. The sample has under 150,000 distinct CDR3 sequences; approximately 20% are singletons. This CDR3 is 14 amino acids long. Trimming took off 3 bases at V and 2 bases at J, with 13 bases between the two ends. Germline lookup yields CDR1 SQVTM and CDR2 ANQGSEA. Comment on this clonotype: Its antigen is not known.

The sample comprised naive CD8+ T cells from blood. The TCR originated in a human donor in good health. The V gene is TRBV29-1, the J gene TRBJ1-1; no clear D gene. CDR3 loop: CSVDPERGNTEAFF. The CDR3 DNA sequence: TGCAGCGTTGACCCTGAGAGAGGAAACACTGAAGCTTTCTTT.